Reported below is one T cell receptor (beta chain). The data originate from a study of blood T cell repertoires in COVID-19. Study information: Acute-phase and convalescent COVID-19 samples originated in the United States, Italy and Spain. T cells, B-cell-depleted T cells, or PBMCs provided the cDNA or gDNA that served as material.

The CDR3 has 11 amino acids. Deletions cut 6 bases from V and 6 bases from J, with 5 bases between. The V gene's germline CDR1 is MNHEY and CDR2 SVGAGI. How the authors handled the data: Estimation of nucleated cell counts relied on the amplification of reference gene primers. Assay: immunoSEQ multiplex PCR; the TCRdb copy retains only in-frame clones and omits some. V and J calls and clone size are given by that table; D and trimming were obtained from the DNA. Of about 130,000 clones listed, almost 85% are singletons. The sample comprised peripheral blood. This rearrangement joins TRBV6-5 to TRBJ2-2; D not certain. This TCR was recovered from a human donor in a cohort sampled during active COVID-19. The CDR3 here is CASSRAGELFF. The CDR3 DNA reads TGTGCCAGCAGCCGGGCCGGGGAGCTGTTTTTT.